This T cell receptor beta chain was recorded in a study of T-cell reconstitution after alpha-beta-depleted transplantation in children. Study-level findings and limits: Expanded graft clones, several hundred of them, were reportedly the source of alpha-beta T cells about two months after transplant.

Unique molecular identifiers tagged the TCRbeta library. TCRdb called the PCR reads again in MiXCR, with one record for every CDR3 protein. The sample includes roughly 70,000 distinct CDR3 sequences, approximately 5% seen only once; the top ten take 15% to 20%. The CDR3 is made up of 12 amino acids. Trimming shortened V by 6 bases and J by 2 bases, and 9 bases separated the two germline ends. CDR1 is DFQATT and CDR2 is SNEGSKA in the germline V gene (reference sequence). This clonotype was found many times. Its antigen is not identified. Here the sequenced sample was PBMCs, mostly from graft donor cells, taken 180 days after TCRalphabeta/CD19-depleted stem cell transplant. The chain uses TRBV20-1 and TRBJ2-3; D is unclear. This clonotype was sampled from a boy younger than two who had a stem cell transplant for acute myeloid leukemia, so the T cells may come from the graft donor. CDR3 sequence: CSAFGPTDTQYF. CDR3 DNA sequence: TGCAGTGCCTTCGGACCCACAGATACGCAGTATTTT.